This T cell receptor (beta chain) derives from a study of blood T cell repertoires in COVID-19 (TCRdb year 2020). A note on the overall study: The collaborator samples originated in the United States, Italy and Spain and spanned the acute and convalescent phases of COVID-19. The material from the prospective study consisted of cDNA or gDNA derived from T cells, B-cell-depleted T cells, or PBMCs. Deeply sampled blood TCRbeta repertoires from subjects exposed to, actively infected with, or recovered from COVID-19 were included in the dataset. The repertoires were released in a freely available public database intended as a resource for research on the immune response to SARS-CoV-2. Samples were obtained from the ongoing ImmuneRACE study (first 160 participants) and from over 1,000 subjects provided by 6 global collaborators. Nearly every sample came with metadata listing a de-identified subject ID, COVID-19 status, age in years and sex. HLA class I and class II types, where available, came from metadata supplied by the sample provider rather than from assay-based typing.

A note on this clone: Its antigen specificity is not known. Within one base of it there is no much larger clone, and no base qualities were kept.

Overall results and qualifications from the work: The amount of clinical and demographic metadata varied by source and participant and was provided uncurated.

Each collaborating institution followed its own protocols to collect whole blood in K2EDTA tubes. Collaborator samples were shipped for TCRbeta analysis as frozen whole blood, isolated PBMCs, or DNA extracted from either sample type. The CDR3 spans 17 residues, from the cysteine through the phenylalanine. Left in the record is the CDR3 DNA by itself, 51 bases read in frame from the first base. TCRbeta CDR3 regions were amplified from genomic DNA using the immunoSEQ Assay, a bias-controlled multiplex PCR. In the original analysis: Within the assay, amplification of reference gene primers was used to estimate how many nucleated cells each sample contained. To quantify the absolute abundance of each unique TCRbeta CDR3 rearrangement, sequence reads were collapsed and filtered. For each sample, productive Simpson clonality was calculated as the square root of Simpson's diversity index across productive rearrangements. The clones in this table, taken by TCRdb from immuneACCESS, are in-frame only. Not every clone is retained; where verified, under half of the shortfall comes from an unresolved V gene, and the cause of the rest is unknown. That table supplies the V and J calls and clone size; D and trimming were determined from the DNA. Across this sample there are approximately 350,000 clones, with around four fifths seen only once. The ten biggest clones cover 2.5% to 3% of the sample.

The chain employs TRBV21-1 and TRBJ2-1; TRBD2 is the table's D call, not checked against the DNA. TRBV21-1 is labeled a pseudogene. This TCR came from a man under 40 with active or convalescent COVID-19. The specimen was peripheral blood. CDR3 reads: CASSKGGGLAGYNEQFF. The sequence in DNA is TGTGCCAGCAGCAAAGGAGGCGGACTAGCGGGGTACAATGAGCAGTTCTTC.